The 20 T cell receptor beta chains in this list originate from one sample, sequenced in a study of radiation and T cells in renal cell carcinoma. The time point is: blood 2 weeks post-SBRT. Treatment: 15 Gy SBRT to primary tumor, nephrectomy 4 weeks later. Profiled with immunoSEQ multiplex PCR; TCRdb holds only in-frame clones, not every one. Here the sample spans 100,000 to 150,000 clones, more than 70% being singletons. Material: blood, obtained from a patient whose treatment included radiotherapy and nephrectomy. The receptors derive from a woman in her seventies with renal cell carcinoma.

This chain connects TRBV7-3 to TRBJ2-7; D remains ambiguous. Per germline, CDR1 SGHTA and CDR2 FQGTGA. The CDR3 has 12 residues. V was pared by 1 base and J by 5 bases, with 6 bases between. CDR3 DNA sequence: TGTGCCAGCAGCTTAAGGAGCCACGAGCAGTACTTC. As protein: CASSLRSHEQYF.

In this sample, this clone turned up once. The rearrangement joins TRBV29-1 to TRBJ1-4; 8 bases match TRBD1. V gave up 2 bases and J gave up 2 bases; unmatched junction bases: 1. CDR1 SQVTM and CDR2 ANQGSEA come from the germline V gene. CDR3 length equals 14 residues. CDR3 nucleotides: TGCAGCGTTGAATGGACAGGGACTAATGAAAAACTGTTTTTT. It codes for CSVEWTGTNEKLFF.

The CDR3 spells CASSTDRVRSPLHF. DNA for the CDR3: TGTGCCAGCAGCACGGACAGGGTTAGATCACCCCTCCACTTT. This chain connects TRBV5-4 to TRBJ1-6; 8 positions match TRBD1. V lost 4 bases to trimming and J lost 10 bases; unmatched junction nucleotides: 7. This CDR3 is 14 amino acids long. From germline, CDR1 is SGHNT and CDR2 YYREEE (reference sequence).

The rearrangement uses TRBV10-3 and TRBJ2-3; D ambiguous. Looked up from germline, CDR1 is ENHRY and CDR2 is SYGVKD. V was cut by 6 bases and J by 1 base, with 11 bases left in between. The CDR3 covers 14 residues. The DNA for the CDR3 is TGTGCCATCAGGCCCAATACCCGCACAGATACGCAGTATTTT. This gives the protein CAIRPNTRTDTQYF.

V gene TRBV7-6 combines with J gene TRBJ1-4; D is perhaps TRBD1 (6 bases). V shed 0 bases and J shed 5 bases, with 19 bases lying between them. This CDR3 is built from 18 residues. Germline loops: CDR1 SGHVS, CDR2 FNYEAQ. In DNA form, the CDR3 reads TGTGCCAGCAGCTTAGCGCTAACGGGGGCAGGATGGAATGAAAAACTGTTTTTT. This codes for CASSLALTGAGWNEKLFF.

This chain connects TRBV5-4 to TRBJ2-3; the match to TRBD2 covers 7 bases. Germline assignment: CDR1 SGHNT and CDR2 YYREEE (reference sequence). V trimming: 0 bases; J trimming: 5 bases; junction bases outside the gene matches: 3. There are 14 residues in the CDR3. CDR3 sequence (DNA): TGTGCCAGCAGCTTGGAGCGGGGAGAAGATACGCAGTATTTT. It is translated as CASSLERGEDTQYF.

The CDR3 coding sequence is TGTGCCAGCAGCTTAATAACTAGCGGGGGCGAGACCCAGTACTTC. This gives the protein CASSLITSGGETQYF. The rearrangement joins TRBV7-9 to TRBJ2-5; TRBD2 agrees at 11 bases. The CDR3 is made up of 15 amino acids. Germline CDR1 reads SEHNR; CDR2 reads FQNEAQ (reference sequence). V lost 2 bases to trimming and J lost 5 bases; unmatched junction nucleotides: 4. The variable domain in full, completed from reference TRBV7-9 and TRBJ2-5, reads DTGVSQNPRHKITKRGQNVTFRCDPISEHNRLYWYRQTLGQGPEFLTYFQNEAQLEKSRLLSDRFSAERPKGSFSTLEIQRTEQGDSAMYLCASSLITSGGETQYFGPGTRLLVL.

The chain uses TRBV5-1 and TRBJ1-4; 10 bases match TRBD1. V was clipped by 4 bases and J by 7 bases; unmatched bases: 4. The CDR3 runs to 14 residues. Germline CDR1 is SGHRS and CDR2 is YFSETQ. The CDR3 loop is CASSDDRGLEKLFF. In DNA form, the CDR3 reads TGCGCCAGCAGCGATGACAGGGGGCTTGAAAAACTGTTTTTT.

The chain couples TRBV5-1 to TRBJ2-2; D gene unclear. The V and J ends lost 0 bases and 0 bases respectively, with 15 bases between them. Germline-derived CDR1 and CDR2 are SGHRS and YFSETQ. The CDR3 spans 18 residues. CDR3 protein: CASSLGLVGHTNTGELFF. Here the CDR3 DNA reads TGCGCCAGCAGCTTGGGTTTAGTAGGTCATACGAACACCGGGGAGCTGTTTTTT. Supplemented by reference TRBV5-1 and TRBJ2-2, the full variable domain reads KAGVTQTPRYLIKTRGQQVTLSCSPISGHRSVSWYQQTPGQGLQFLFEYFSETQRNKGNFPGRFSGRQFSNSRSEMNVSTLELGDSALYLCASSLGLVGHTNTGELFFGEGSRLTVL.

The CDR3 bases are TGTGCCAGCAGTTCCCGGGGGACAGGGGGCAAGCAGTACTTC. Its translation is CASSSRGTGGKQYF. V and J are TRBV6-5 and TRBJ2-7; 12 bases are shared with TRBD1. Germline values: CDR1 MNHEY, CDR2 SVGAGI. Germline trimming cut 4 bases from V and 8 bases from J; bases unmatched to any gene: 6. This CDR3 contains 14 residues.

The chain links TRBV7-9 to TRBJ2-3, with TRBD2 matching 10 bases. The V and J ends lost 4 bases and 4 bases, in that order; junction bases with no gene match: 2. The CDR3 extends over 14 amino acids. Germline-derived CDR1 and CDR2 are SEHNR and FQNEAQ (reference sequence). The CDR3 DNA sequence: TGTGCCAGCAGCTCCGGACTAGCGGCAGATACGCAGTATTTT. Its translation is CASSSGLAADTQYF.

About this clone itself: This sample includes further DNA sequences coding for the same CDR3. The rearrangement links TRBV7-2 to TRBJ2-1; perhaps D is TRBD1 or TRBD2 (6 bases each). The CDR3 is 15 amino acids. In germline, CDR1 is SGHTA, CDR2 FQGNSA. The V end lost 0 bases, the J end lost 2 bases, and 8 bases lay between the germline ends. CDR3 DNA: TGTGCCAGCAGCTTAGCGGGGGGCGCCTACAATGAGCAGTTCTTC. This translates into CASSLAGGAYNEQFF.

V gene TRBV5-5 combines with J gene TRBJ2-1, with D possibly TRBD1 on 5 matching bases. CDR3 length equals 13 residues. Germline CDR1 SGHKS, CDR2 YYEKEE (reference sequence). Trimming left V 4 bases short and J 4 bases short, with 9 bases between. CDR3 coding DNA: TGTGCCAGCAGCCACGACAGTTACAATGAGCAGTTCTTC. Its protein is CASSHDSYNEQFF.

V usage is TRBV19 and J usage is TRBJ2-3; no firm D call. V was cut by 5 bases and J by 2 bases, with 11 bases left in between. The germline CDR1 and CDR2 sequences are LNHDA and SQIVND (reference sequence). The CDR3 length is 14 residues. CDR3 DNA: TGTGCCAGTAGTCGGGTCGGTTTCACAGATACGCAGTATTTT. Protein product: CASSRVGFTDTQYF.

The chain carries TRBV5-4 and TRBJ1-2; TRBD1 matches 10 bases. This CDR3 contains 14 residues. J was trimmed by 5 bases and V by 4 bases; bases with no gene match: 5. Germline V CDR1 and CDR2: SGHNT, YYREEE (reference sequence). Here the CDR3 reads CASSQTGGAYGYTF. The CDR3 nucleotides are TGTGCCAGCAGCCAGACAGGGGGCGCTTATGGCTACACCTTC.

The chain uses TRBV7-4 and TRBJ1-5; 8 nucleotides agree with TRBD1. CDR1 is SGHVT and CDR2 is SQSDAQ in the germline V gene. The CDR3 runs 16 residues. V was clipped by 5 bases and J by 4 bases; unmatched bases: 10. CDR3 region: CASSHDRDRSNQPQHF. The CDR3 DNA reads TGTGCCAGCAGCCACGATCGGGACAGGTCGAATCAGCCCCAGCATTTT.

The chain uses TRBV5-5 and TRBJ1-5; TRBD1 might be the D (6 bases). The V gene's germline CDR1 is SGHKS and CDR2 YYEKEE (reference sequence). The CDR3 consists of 13 residues. V lost 3 bases, J lost 4 bases, and 8 bases lay in between. The CDR3 protein is CASSWGANQPQHF. CDR3 bases: TGTGCCAGCAGCTGGGGGGCAAATCAGCCCCAGCATTTT.

The V call is TRBV5-1, the J call TRBJ2-5; weak D call: TRBD2 (5 bases). The germline V gene has CDR1 SGHRS and CDR2 YFSETQ. The CDR3 has 14 residues. Trimming stripped 1 base from V and 1 base from J, with 8 bases between. For the CDR3, the DNA is TGCGCCAGCAGCTTGAGCGGTTTCCAAGAGACCCAGTACTTC. Its protein is CASSLSGFQETQYF.

J is TRBJ2-2 and V is TRBV9; tentatively, D is TRBD2 (6 bases). This CDR3 has 17 residues. With 0 bases removed from V and 0 bases from J, the gap between germline ends came to 12 bases. Germline values: CDR1 SGDLS, CDR2 YYNGEE. This CDR3 reads CASSVAVSGTNTGELFF. CDR3 DNA sequence: TGTGCCAGCAGCGTAGCTGTTAGCGGAACGAACACCGGGGAGCTGTTTTTT. Full variable domain (missing parts from reference TRBV9 and TRBJ2-2): DSGVTQTPKHLITATGQRVTLRCSPRSGDLSVYWYQQSLDQGLQFLIQYYNGEERAKGNILERFSAQQFPDLHSELNLSSLELGDSALYFCASSVAVSGTNTGELFFGEGSRLTVL.

This chain connects TRBV5-4 to TRBJ1-2, with unresolved D. The CDR3 is made up of 11 amino acids. Trimming shortened V by 4 bases and J by 8 bases, and 9 bases separated the two germline ends. Germline CDR1 reads SGHNT; CDR2 reads YYREEE (reference sequence). Here the CDR3 DNA reads TGTGCCAGCAGCCGGGGATACGGCTACACCTTC. It is translated as CASSRGYGYTF. The full variable domain, completed using reference TRBV5-4 and TRBJ1-2, is ETGVTQSPTHLIKTRGQQVTLRCSSQSGHNTVSWYQQALGQGPQFIFQYYREEENGRGNFPPRFSGLQFPNYSSELNVNALELDDSALYLCASSRGYGYTFGSGTRLTVV.